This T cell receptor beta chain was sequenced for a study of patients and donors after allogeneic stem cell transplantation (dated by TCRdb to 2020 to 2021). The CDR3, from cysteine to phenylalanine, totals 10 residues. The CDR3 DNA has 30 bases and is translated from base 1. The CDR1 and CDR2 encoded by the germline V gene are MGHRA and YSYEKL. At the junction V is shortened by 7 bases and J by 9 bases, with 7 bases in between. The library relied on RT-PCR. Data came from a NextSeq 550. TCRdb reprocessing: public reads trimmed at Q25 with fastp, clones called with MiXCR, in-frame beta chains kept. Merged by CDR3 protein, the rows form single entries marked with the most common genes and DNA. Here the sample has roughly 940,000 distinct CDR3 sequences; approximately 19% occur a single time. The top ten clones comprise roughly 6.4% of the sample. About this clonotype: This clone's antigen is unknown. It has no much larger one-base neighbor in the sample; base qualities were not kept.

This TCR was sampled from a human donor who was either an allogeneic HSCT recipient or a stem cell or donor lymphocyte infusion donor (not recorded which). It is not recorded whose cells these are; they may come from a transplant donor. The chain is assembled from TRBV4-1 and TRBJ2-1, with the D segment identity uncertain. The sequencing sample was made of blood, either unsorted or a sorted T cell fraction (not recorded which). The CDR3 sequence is CASMGREQFF. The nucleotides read TGCGCCAGCATGGGCCGTGAGCAGTTCTTC.